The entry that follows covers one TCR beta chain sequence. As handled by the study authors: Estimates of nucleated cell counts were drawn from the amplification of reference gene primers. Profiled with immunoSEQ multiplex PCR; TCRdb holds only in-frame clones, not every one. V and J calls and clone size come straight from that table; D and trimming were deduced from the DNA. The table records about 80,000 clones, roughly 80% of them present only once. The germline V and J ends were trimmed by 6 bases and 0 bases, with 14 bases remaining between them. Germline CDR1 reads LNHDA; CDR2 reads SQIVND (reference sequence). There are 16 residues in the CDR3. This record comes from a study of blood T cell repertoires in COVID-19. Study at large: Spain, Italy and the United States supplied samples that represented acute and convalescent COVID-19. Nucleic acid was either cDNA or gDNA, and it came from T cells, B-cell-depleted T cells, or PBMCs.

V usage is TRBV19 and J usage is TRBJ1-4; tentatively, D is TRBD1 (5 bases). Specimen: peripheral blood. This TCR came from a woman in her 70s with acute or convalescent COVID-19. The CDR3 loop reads CASRGSDSATNEKLFF. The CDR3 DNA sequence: TGTGCCAGTAGGGGATCAGACAGTGCAACTAATGAAAAACTGTTTTTT.